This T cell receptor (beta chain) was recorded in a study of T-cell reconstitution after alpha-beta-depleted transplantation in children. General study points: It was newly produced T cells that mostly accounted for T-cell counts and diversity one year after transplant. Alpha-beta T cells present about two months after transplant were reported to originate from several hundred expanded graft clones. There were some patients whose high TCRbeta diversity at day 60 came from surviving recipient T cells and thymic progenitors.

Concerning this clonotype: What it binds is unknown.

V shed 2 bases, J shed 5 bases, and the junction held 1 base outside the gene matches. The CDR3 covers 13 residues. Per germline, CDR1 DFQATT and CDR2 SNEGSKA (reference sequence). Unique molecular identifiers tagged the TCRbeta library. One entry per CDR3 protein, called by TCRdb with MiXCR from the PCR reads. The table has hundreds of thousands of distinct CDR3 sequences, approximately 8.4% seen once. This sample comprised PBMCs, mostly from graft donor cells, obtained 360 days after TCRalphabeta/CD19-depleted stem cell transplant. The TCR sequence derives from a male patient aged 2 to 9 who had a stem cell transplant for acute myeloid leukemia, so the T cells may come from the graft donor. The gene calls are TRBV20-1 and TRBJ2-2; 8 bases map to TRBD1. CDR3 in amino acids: CSARWTGTGELFF. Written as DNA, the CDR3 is TGCAGTGCTAGATGGACAGGGACCGGGGAGCTGTTTTTT.